Given below is one T cell receptor (beta chain) in context. Antigen: not known. The CDR3 totals 17 residues. The sample originates from a study of T cells expressing NK-cell markers. In the study overall: In the group of eight sequenced donors, seven were HCMV-seropositive and one was seronegative.

Whole-study results and caveats: Of the CD8+ T cell pool in about 6 donors, about 1.0-7.0% was accounted for by dominant NKG2C+ clonotypes. Also leading the CD3+CD56-NKG2C+ fraction in several donors were these clonotypes.

cDNA encoding TCR beta was synthesized via 5'RACE template switching incorporating UMIs. TCRdb reprocessed the 5' RACE reads, keeping one entry per CDR3 protein, no DNA. Listed are hundreds of thousands of distinct CDR3 sequences; roughly 8% falls within the top ten. The V and J genes are TRBV12-3 or TRBV12-4 and TRBJ2-5; TCRdb calls TRBD2, which cannot be checked without DNA. The sequence was collected from a woman between 18 and 70 years old in good health. The sample was blood T cells: a sorted CD56 or NKG2C T cell subset, CD4+ or CD8+ T cells, or bulk PBMC T cells (not recorded which). This CDR3 is CASSSSGARGGQETQYF.